The T cell receptor beta chain described here comes from a study of immune cell composition in non-small cell lung cancer. Study outcomes and limitations: Overall clonality, unlike maximal tumour-associated clone frequency, did not predict TIL reactivity. 60% to 75% of squamous and roughly 32% of adenocarcinoma cases had tumour-associated clones >0.5%.

Profiled with immunoSEQ multiplex PCR; TCRdb holds only in-frame clones, not every one. The sample consists of around 5,000 clones, 78% of them appearing once. Comments on this clone: Its antigen is not identified.

Trimming pared 2 bases from V and 5 bases from J, leaving 15 bases between. The germline V gene encodes CDR1 SGHTA and CDR2 FQGNSA. CDR3 length equals 15 residues. The chain employs TRBV7-2 and TRBJ1-1; D unresolved. Material for sequencing was lung tumor tissue. The sequence was collected from a human donor with non-small cell lung cancer. The CDR3 reads CASSLSPGGGTEAFF. CDR3 coding DNA: TGTGCCAGCAGCTTATCGCCGGGAGGAGGGACTGAAGCTTTCTTT.